This T cell receptor (beta chain) emerged from a study of cytomegalovirus exposure and HLA in healthy donors. The germline gives CDR1 GTSNPN, CDR2 SVGIG (reference sequence). This CDR3 comprises 18 residues. The V segment lost 0 bases and the J segment 4 bases; nucleotides outside the gene matches: 8. The repertoire was sequenced with immunoSEQ multiplex PCR; TCRdb's copy has only in-frame clones and lacks some. The table records 200,000 to 250,000 clones, over 70% of them present only once. The clonotype was recovered from a woman in her twenties or thirties in good health and CMV-seropositive. The chain uses TRBV30 and TRBJ2-5; the match to TRBD2 covers 16 bases. The sample comprised PBMCs. CDR3: CAWSVGTSGRAGVETQYF. The CDR3 DNA reads TGTGCCTGGAGTGTAGGGACTAGCGGGAGGGCAGGGGTAGAGACCCAGTACTTC. Drawing the rest from reference TRBV30 and TRBJ2-5, the complete variable domain is SQTIHQWPATLVQPVGSPLSLECTVEGTSNPNLYWYRQAAGRGLQLLFYSVGIGQISSEVPQNLSASRPQDRQFILSSKKLLLSDSGFYLCAWSVGTSGRAGVETQYFGPGTRLLVL.